Listed below are T cell receptor beta chains from one sample, sequenced in a study of blood T cell repertoires in COVID-19. The repertoire was sequenced with immunoSEQ multiplex PCR; TCRdb's copy has only in-frame clones and lacks some. The sample carries 100,000 to 150,000 clones, more than 75% recorded once. Material: peripheral blood. The receptors were sampled from a man between 60 and 75 years old with acute or convalescent COVID-19. Both conserved end residues are part of each CDR3. A D gene is named only where the DNA matches it firmly. A row's size may be missing; if present it is once, few, many or a size class.

DNA,CDR3,D,size,V,length,J
TGTGCCGTCGGGACAGATAATGAAAAACTGTTTTTT,CAVGTDNEKLFF,TRBD1,NA,TRBV6-5,12,TRBJ1-4
TGTGCCAGCAGTCTACAGTTTCTCCTAGCGGGAGGGCCGCTCGACACCGGGGAGCTGTTTTTT,CASSLQFLLAGGPLDTGELFF,TRBD2,few,TRBV6-2/TRBV6-3,21,TRBJ2-2
TGTGCCTGGAGTTCCCTAGGGAGGGTGAACACCGGGGAGCTGTTTTTT,CAWSSLGRVNTGELFF,TRBD2,once,TRBV30,16,TRBJ2-2
TGTGCCAGTGGCAGGAACTATGGCTACACCTTC,CASGRNYGYTF,NA,NA,TRBV19,11,TRBJ1-2
TGCAGCGTGGGGACAGGGGCGGGAGAGACCCAGTACTTC,CSVGTGAGETQYF,TRBD1,once,TRBV29-1,13,TRBJ2-5
TGCGCCAGCTCTGGACACCAAACGGAGACCCAGTACTTC,CASSGHQTETQYF,NA,NA,TRBV10-1,13,TRBJ2-5
TGTGCCAGCACCACGTTAGCTAACTATGGCTACACCTTC,CASTTLANYGYTF,NA,NA,TRBV2,13,TRBJ1-2
TGTGCCAGCAGTGAAGGACTAGCGGGAGCAGATACGCAGTATTTT,CASSEGLAGADTQYF,TRBD2,NA,TRBV2,15,TRBJ2-3
TGTGCCAGCAGTGGGACAGGGGGCCGCTATGGCTACACCTTC,CASSGTGGRYGYTF,TRBD1,NA,TRBV27,14,TRBJ1-2
TGTGCCAGCAGGGGAACAGGTGGACAGCCCCAGCATTTT,CASRGTGGQPQHF,NA,once,TRBV6-5,13,TRBJ1-5
TGTGCCAGCAGTGAATGGGAGGGTTCGGCTAATGAAAAACTGTTTTTT,CASSEWEGSANEKLFF,NA,NA,TRBV6-1,16,TRBJ1-4
TGTGCCAGCAGTCCCAGGGACAGGGGCTATGAGCAGTTCTTC,CASSPRDRGYEQFF,TRBD1,NA,TRBV6-5,14,TRBJ2-1
TGCGCCATCGGACAGGGTCTTAACTATGGCTACACCTTC,CAIGQGLNYGYTF,TRBD1,NA,TRBV10-2,13,TRBJ1-2
TGCAGCGGACAGGCCTCCTACAATGAGCAGTTCTTC,CSGQASYNEQFF,NA,NA,TRBV29-1,12,TRBJ2-1
TGTGCCAGCAGTGATCGGCGGAGCTCTGGGGCCAACGTCCTGACTTTC,CASSDRRSSGANVLTF,NA,NA,TRBV2,16,TRBJ2-6
TGTGCCAGCAGCCCGGGGACAAGTCGCGAGCAGTACTTC,CASSPGTSREQYF,NA,NA,TRBV9,13,TRBJ2-7
TGTGCCAGCAGCTTTCTGGAGGGTAGCGGGAGTTCGGTCTACAATGAGCAGTTCTTC,CASSFLEGSGSSVYNEQFF,TRBD2,NA,TRBV11-2,19,TRBJ2-1
TGCAGTGCTAGTCCCCCACAGAAGTTCGGCTATGGCTACACCTTC,CSASPPQKFGYGYTF,NA,once,TRBV20-1,15,TRBJ1-2
TGTGCCAGCTCCATCACAGGGCGAGGGTACGAGCAGTACTTC,CASSITGRGYEQYF,NA,NA,TRBV18,14,TRBJ2-7
TGTGCCAGCTCAAGGGCGGGGGCAAACTATGGCTACACCTTC,CASSRAGANYGYTF,NA,NA,TRBV18,14,TRBJ1-2
TGCGCCAGCAGCAAGGGACAGGGGGCGAACACCGGGGAGCTGTTTTTT,CASSKGQGANTGELFF,TRBD1,NA,TRBV10-2,16,TRBJ2-2
TGCGCCAGCAGCCAACCATTACCCCATGAGACAGGGGGCCCGCTCGAGGGCTACACCTTC,CASSQPLPHETGGPLEGYTF,TRBD1,few,TRBV4-3,20,TRBJ1-2
TGTGCCAGCTCACCCGACACGGCAGAAGCTTTCTTT,CASSPDTAEAFF,NA,NA,TRBV18,12,TRBJ1-1
TGTGCCAGAAGCTTGGTACCCACAGGGTCTGGGGCCAACGTCCTGACTTTC,CARSLVPTGSGANVLTF,NA,once,TRBV5-3,17,TRBJ2-6
TGTGCCAGCAGCTCGACAAGGATAGGCAATCAGCCCCAGCATTTT,CASSSTRIGNQPQHF,NA,NA,TRBV7-2,15,TRBJ1-5
TGTGCCAGTAGTGCCGGACAGGGGGTATGGGAGACCCAGTACTTC,CASSAGQGVWETQYF,TRBD1,NA,TRBV19,15,TRBJ2-5
TGTGCCAGCAGCCTGGGATCTAGCGGGAGTTGGTCCTACGAGCAGTACTTC,CASSLGSSGSWSYEQYF,TRBD2,NA,TRBV5-6,17,TRBJ2-7
TGTGCCAGCAGTTCTTGGGACAGGGCTGAGACCCAGTACTTC,CASSSWDRAETQYF,TRBD1,few,TRBV2,14,TRBJ2-5
TGCGCCAGCAGCCGCGGGAGCAGTTACAATGAGCAGTTCTTC,CASSRGSSYNEQFF,TRBD2,NA,TRBV4-1,14,TRBJ2-1
TGTGCCAGCAGCCCTACCCAGACTAGCAATTCCTACGAGCAGTACTTC,CASSPTQTSNSYEQYF,TRBD2,NA,TRBV7-3,16,TRBJ2-7
TGTGCCAGCAGCCTTAGCAGGGACTCCTATAATTCACCCCTCCACTTT,CASSLSRDSYNSPLHF,NA,NA,TRBV4-2,16,TRBJ1-6
TGTGCCAGCAGCCAATGGGCTGGACTAGCGGGAGGGTATGAGCAGTTCTTC,CASSQWAGLAGGYEQFF,TRBD2,NA,TRBV3-1/TRBV3-2,17,TRBJ2-1
TGCGCCAGCAGCTTGGGACTAGCGGGAGGATACAATGAGCAGTTCTTC,CASSLGLAGGYNEQFF,TRBD2,NA,TRBV5-1,16,TRBJ2-1
TGTGCCAGCAGCCCGGAGGGCACTGAAGCTTTCTTT,CASSPEGTEAFF,NA,NA,TRBV12-3/TRBV12-4,12,TRBJ1-1
TGTGCCAGCAGTGACAGGGATACGCAGTATTTT,CASSDRDTQYF,NA,NA,TRBV2,11,TRBJ2-3
TGTGCCAGCTCGCCATCGACAGGGTTTAACTATGGCTACACCTTC,CASSPSTGFNYGYTF,TRBD1,few,TRBV18,15,TRBJ1-2
TGTGCCAGCAGAAGGAGGGCGGGAGCCTACGAGCAGTACTTC,CASRRRAGAYEQYF,TRBD2,NA,TRBV27,14,TRBJ2-7
TGTGCCACCAGTGAGACAGGGGGAAATCAGCCCCAGCATTTT,CATSETGGNQPQHF,TRBD1,NA,TRBV24-1,14,TRBJ1-5
TGTGCCAGCAGCTTAGGGGGAGGGAGCGGCTACACCTTC,CASSLGGGSGYTF,NA,NA,TRBV11-2,13,TRBJ1-2
TGTGCCAGCGGGGGACTAGCGGGAGGCGATGAGCAGTTCTTC,CASGGLAGGDEQFF,TRBD2,NA,TRBV6-5,14,TRBJ2-1
TGTGCCAGCTCACCGGGGCCCCGATCTACGACCGTTACGAAGCAGTACTTC,CASSPGPRSTTVTKQYF,NA,NA,TRBV18,17,TRBJ2-7
TGTGCCAGCAGGTTGGGGACAGGGTTGTTGGACTTCCCTACTGAGCAGTTCTTC,CASRLGTGLLDFPTEQFF,TRBD1,NA,TRBV11-2,18,TRBJ2-1
TGTGCCAGCAGCGTAGGAGCGGGAGAGGGCCACGAGCAGTACTTC,CASSVGAGEGHEQYF,TRBD2,NA,TRBV9,15,TRBJ2-7
TGTGCCAGCACCCGACAGTCTCATAGCTATGGCTACACCTTC,CASTRQSHSYGYTF,NA,NA,TRBV3-1/TRBV3-2,14,TRBJ1-2
TGTGCCTCAGGGGTTTCTTGGGGTGCTGAAGCTTTCTTT,CASGVSWGAEAFF,NA,NA,TRBV6-5,13,TRBJ1-1
TGTGCCAGCAGTCCCGACAGGCGCGACGAGCAGTACTTC,CASSPDRRDEQYF,NA,NA,TRBV28,13,TRBJ2-7
TGCAGCGTTGTTCTGGCGGGAGGTGGGGGCACAGATACGCAGTATTTT,CSVVLAGGGGTDTQYF,TRBD2,NA,TRBV29-1,16,TRBJ2-3
TGTGCCAGCAGCTTAGGCAGCGGTTCACCCCTCCACTTT,CASSLGSGSPLHF,NA,once,TRBV5-5,13,TRBJ1-6